What follows are 4 T cell receptor beta chains derived from one specimen sequenced in a study of radiation and T cells in renal cell carcinoma. Time point denoted: baseline pretreatment blood. Treatment of the sample: 15 Gy SBRT to primary tumor, nephrectomy 4 weeks later. Here immunoSEQ multiplex PCR was the method, and the copy in TCRdb shows in-frame clones only, minus some. The sample holds 120,000 to 150,000 clones; 70% to 90% are singletons and the top ten take under 30%. Sequences were derived from blood, sampled from a patient whose treatment included radiotherapy and nephrectomy. These receptors all come from a woman between 50 and 59 years old with renal cell carcinoma.

This rearrangement joins TRBV7-2 to TRBJ2-2; D tentatively reads TRBD1 or TRBD2 (5 bases each). Trimming took off 2 bases at V and 4 bases at J, with 8 bases between the two ends. Germline V CDR1 and CDR2: SGHTA, FQGNSA. The CDR3 spans 14 residues. CDR3 residues: CASSLRGGTGELFF. DNA for the CDR3: TGTGCCAGCAGCTTACGGGGCGGCACCGGGGAGCTGTTTTTT.

This chain links TRBV2 with TRBJ1-2; 7 bases map to TRBD1. There are 14 residues in the CDR3. The junction had 8 bases not matched to a gene; V was cut back by 7 bases and J by 3 bases. Germline V gene data show CDR1 as SNHLY and CDR2 as FYNNEI. CDR3 in amino acids: CASKAGQYDYGYTF. The CDR3 DNA reads as TGTGCCAGCAAAGCGGGACAGTACGACTATGGCTACACCTTC.

The genes are TRBV7-8 and TRBJ1-4; unclear D gene. Germline lookup yields CDR1 SGHVS and CDR2 FQNEAQ. CDR3 length equals 14 residues. V dropped 6 bases and J dropped 8 bases, with 16 bases sitting between them. In DNA, the CDR3 is TGTGCCAGCAGATTGGACTTATTTTGGGAAAAACTGTTTTTT. It is translated as CASRLDLFWEKLFF.

The rearrangement joins TRBV6-5 to TRBJ1-6; D unclear. Germline assignment: CDR1 MNHEY and CDR2 SVGAGI. This CDR3 region has 16 residues. V was cut by 2 bases and J by 7 bases, with 15 bases left in between. The DNA for the CDR3 is TGTGCCAGCAGTTACGAGACGGTTTATCCGAATTCACCCCTCCACTTT. Its protein product is CASSYETVYPNSPLHF.